This T cell receptor (beta chain) comes out of a study of T cell repertoires in cytomegalovirus infection. The study's findings and limits: The ex vivo response was dominated by HLA-C-restricted CMV-specific TCR beta clonotypes.

Concerning this clonotype itself: The antigen is not known.

TCRdb fed the reads into MiXCR, producing one record per CDR3 protein. In the table there are hundreds of thousands of distinct CDR3 sequences, more than 20% of which are singletons. V gave up 0 bases and J gave up 3 bases, with 8 bases separating them. Germline lookup yields CDR1 LGHNT and CDR2 FRNRAP. CDR3 length: 14 residues. The sample was CD8+ T cells from PBMCs. This chain joins TRBV12-5 and TRBJ1-1; D remains unclear. The TCR sequence derives from a human donor in good health (CMV status not recorded). Some clones in this sample may be carry-over from other donors' samples. The CDR3 sequence is CASGLVMGYTEAFF. CDR3 nucleotide sequence: TGTGCTAGTGGTTTGGTAATGGGATACACTGAAGCTTTCTTT.